This entry concerns a single T cell receptor (beta chain). This CDR3 has 16 residues. Germline CDR1 reads SGHRS; CDR2 reads YFSETQ. J lost 0 bases, V lost 4 bases, and 6 bases had no gene match. Assay: immunoSEQ multiplex PCR; the TCRdb copy retains only in-frame clones and omits some. The data show approximately 440,000 clones, 70% to 80% seen once. The data stem from a study of shared clonotypes between healthy human individuals. The sequenced material came from PBMCs. The chain has TRBV5-1 and TRBJ2-1, with TRBD2 identical over 8 bases. The TCR sequence derives from a woman aged 40 to 50 in good health. Some clones in this sample may be carry-over from other donors' samples. CDR3 region: CASSLSGVSSYNEQFF. The CDR3 DNA reads TGCGCCAGCAGCCTTAGCGGGGTGAGCTCCTACAATGAGCAGTTCTTC.